This T cell receptor beta chain was sequenced for a study of blood T cells in healthy people across ages. With regard to this clonotype: The antigen is unknown.

With a J-beta primer mix and a sample-barcoded 5' primer, a second PCR ran 7 to 11 cycles. Each cDNA molecule, via a template-switch adaptor with 12 random nucleotides, was tagged. TCRdb re-derived calls from the 5' RACE reads in MiXCR, one entry per CDR3 protein. The sample has roughly 730,000 distinct CDR3 sequences; roughly 50% are singletons. V shed 1 base and J shed 1 base, with 17 bases lying between them. CDR1 is KGHSH, CDR2 LQKENI, per germline. The CDR3 is 17 residues long. The study, taken as a whole, reports: Per million T cells, the diversity of TCR beta decreased roughly linearly as age advanced.

This TCR was sampled from a man aged 40-55 years in good health. The rearrangement uses TRBV18 and TRBJ2-7; perhaps TRBD2 as D (6 bases). Sequenced sample: blood. Here the CDR3 reads CASSPLPTGEKSYEQYF. CDR3 coding DNA: TGTGCCAGCTCACCACTCCCAACGGGAGAGAAATCCTACGAGCAGTACTTC.